What follows are 20 T cell receptor beta chains derived from one specimen sequenced in a study of T cell responses to AZD1222 COVID-19 vaccine (dated by TCRdb to 2020 to 2023). Library preparation used the immunoSEQ multiplex PCR assay. TCRdb took this table from immuneACCESS and kept in-frame rearrangements with V and J called. Such tables lack part of the clones; where checked against another copy, unresolved V genes explain under half of the gap, and the rest is unexplained. The sample has approximately 150,000 clones on record, about nine tenths of them singletons. The ten largest clones represent approximately 2.9% of the sample. The time point label for this specimen denotes: baseline before first vaccination. The source material was peripheral blood, sampled on day 0 of AZD1222 vaccination. The receptor source for this set is an adult in good health.

The CDR3 spells CASSPRGQGDNSPLHF. The CDR3 DNA is TGTGCCAGCAGCCCGCGAGGGCAGGGCGACAATTCACCCCTCCACTTT. The rearrangement links TRBV5-6 to TRBJ1-6; possible D gene TRBD1, 5 bases. The V gene lost 4 bases and the J gene lost 7 bases, with 18 bases spanning the gap. The CDR3 length is 16 residues. Germline assignment: CDR1 SGHDT and CDR2 YYEEEE.

The chain links TRBV7-9 to TRBJ2-2; D might be TRBD1 (6 bases). The CDR3 sequence is 13 residues long. Trimming left V 5 bases short and J 5 bases short, with 9 bases between. Germline loops: CDR1 SEHNR, CDR2 FQNEAQ (reference sequence). In nucleotides, the CDR3 is TGTGCCAGCAGCGCCGACAGGACCGGGGAGCTGTTTTTT. Residues: CASSADRTGELFF.

The rearrangement uses TRBV5-5 and TRBJ1-5; D not resolved. Deletions cut 1 base from V and 3 bases from J, with 8 bases between. The CDR3 runs 14 residues. Germline loops: CDR1 SGHKS, CDR2 YYEKEE (reference sequence). The CDR3 nucleotides are TGTGCCAGCAGCTTGTTCAGAGACAATCAGCCCCAGCATTTT. Protein sequence: CASSLFRDNQPQHF.

V and J are TRBV6-2 or TRBV6-3 and TRBJ1-2; D is unclear. The CDR3 is 13 amino acids. Germline assignment: CDR1 MNHEY and CDR2 SVGEGT. The V end lost 6 bases, the J end lost 8 bases, and 16 bases lay between the germline ends. CDR3 region: CASSSHPGGGYTF. In DNA form, the CDR3 reads TGTGCCAGCAGCTCACACCCCGGCGGGGGCTACACCTTC.

A single count supports this clone. This rearrangement joins TRBV5-1 to TRBJ2-1; 10 bases line up with TRBD2. Germline loops: CDR1 SGHRS, CDR2 YFSETQ. There are 15 residues in the CDR3. The V and J ends lost 4 bases and 4 bases, in that order; junction bases with no gene match: 5. DNA for the CDR3: TGCGCCAGCAGCCCAAGCGGGGGGGCGTACAATGAGCAGTTCTTC. Protein sequence: CASSPSGGAYNEQFF.

The rearrangement joins TRBV25-1 to TRBJ1-1; a weak D match, TRBD1 (5 bases). This CDR3 has 13 residues. With 4 bases removed from V and 7 bases from J, the gap between germline ends came to 13 bases. Germline CDR1 is MGHDK and CDR2 is SYGVNS. Here the CDR3 reads CASSGGTGGEAFF. As DNA, the CDR3 is TGTGCCAGCAGTGGCGGGACGGGGGGTGAAGCTTTCTTT.

This clone was counted a few times. The J gene is TRBJ2-7, the V gene TRBV21-1; TRBD1, as called in the table, went unchecked against the DNA. TRBV21-1 is marked as a pseudogene. This CDR3 has 16 residues. DNA for the CDR3: TGTGCCAGCAGCAAAGCGCTTCGGACAGGTATCTACGAGCAGTACTTC. Amino acids: CASSKALRTGIYEQYF.

In this sample, this clone turned up once. The V and J genes are TRBV12-3 or TRBV12-4 and TRBJ2-7; D is uncertain. The V gene lost 5 bases and the J gene lost 2 bases, with 7 bases spanning the gap. The CDR3 contains 12 residues. CDR3 sequence reads: CASSRFTYEQYF. The CDR3, as DNA: TGTGCCAGCAGTCGTTTCACCTACGAGCAGTACTTC.

The chain is built from TRBV13 and TRBJ1-6, with TRBD1 as a possible D gene (5 bases). There are 13 residues in the CDR3. CDR1 and CDR2 from the germline V gene are PRHDT and FYEKMQ (reference sequence). V gave up 3 bases and J gave up 10 bases, with 10 bases separating them. CDR3 protein: CASSFGGDSPLHF. The CDR3 DNA reads as TGTGCCAGCAGCTTTGGCGGGGACTCACCCCTCCACTTT.

The gene calls are TRBV5-1 and TRBJ2-3; D gene unclear. The germline gives CDR1 SGHRS, CDR2 YFSETQ. Trimming shortened V by 4 bases and J by 0 bases, and 15 bases separated the two germline ends. The CDR3 runs 16 residues. CDR3 coding DNA: TGCGCCAGCAGCCCGGGTGGTACCCTTAGCACAGATACGCAGTATTTT. Translating gives CASSPGGTLSTDTQYF.

This chain links TRBV9 with TRBJ2-2; 12 positions agree with TRBD1. The CDR3 extends over 16 amino acids. The V and J ends lost 3 bases and 7 bases, in that order; junction bases with no gene match: 7. Germline V gene sequence: CDR1 SGDLS, CDR2 YYNGEE. CDR3 bases: TGTGCCAGCAGCGGTCCGGGACAGGGGGCGGGCGGGGAGCTGTTTTTT. Its translation is CASSGPGQGAGGELFF.

The rearrangement links TRBV5-4 to TRBJ2-7; weak D call: TRBD1 (5 bases). The length of the CDR3 is 15 residues. V dropped 6 bases and J dropped 2 bases, with 18 bases sitting between them. Germline-derived CDR1 and CDR2 are SGHNT and YYREEE (reference sequence). The CDR3 loop is CASTPSGARAYEQYF. The CDR3 nucleotides read TGTGCCAGCACCCCTTCTGGGGCCCGGGCCTACGAGCAGTACTTC.

The rearrangement uses TRBV2 and TRBJ1-5; D call uncertain. Germline-derived CDR1 and CDR2 are SNHLY and FYNNEI. Trimming stripped 6 bases from V and 2 bases from J, with 11 bases between. CDR3 size: 14 residues. As DNA, the CDR3 is TGTGCCAGCAGCGCATCATGGGGCAATCAGCCCCAGCATTTT. Translating it yields CASSASWGNQPQHF.

This chain uses TRBV7-2 with TRBJ2-3; perhaps TRBD2 as D (5 bases). V was shortened by 1 base and J by 0 bases, with 8 bases between the two germline ends. The CDR3 sequence is 15 residues long. The germline V gene encodes CDR1 SGHTA and CDR2 FQGNSA. The CDR3 reads CASSLVGLSTDTQYF. CDR3 DNA sequence: TGTGCCAGCAGCTTAGTTGGACTCAGCACAGATACGCAGTATTTT. Supplemented by reference TRBV7-2 and TRBJ2-3, the full variable domain reads GAGVSQSPSNKVTEKGKDVELRCDPISGHTALYWYRQSLGQGLEFLIYFQGNSAPDKSGLPSDRFSAERTGGSVSTLTIQRTQQEDSAVYLCASSLVGLSTDTQYFGPGTRLTVL.

This chain connects TRBV27 to TRBJ2-7, with D uncertain. There are 15 residues in the CDR3. V was cut by 0 bases and J by 4 bases, with 13 bases left in between. Germline lookup yields CDR1 MNHEY and CDR2 SMNVEV (reference sequence). CDR3 region: CASSLSDGRSYEQYF. DNA for the CDR3: TGTGCCAGCAGTTTATCGGATGGCAGGAGTTACGAGCAGTACTTC.

The chain links TRBV12-3 or TRBV12-4 to TRBJ1-1; D uncertain. The CDR3 length is 13 residues. The V and J ends lost 3 bases and 4 bases respectively, with 9 bases between them. CDR3 amino acids: CASSFSDGTEAFF. CDR3 DNA sequence: TGTGCCAGCAGTTTTTCCGATGGCACTGAAGCTTTCTTT.

The chain joins TRBV27 to TRBJ2-7; no firm D call. Germline CDR1 is MNHEY and CDR2 is SMNVEV (reference sequence). The ends were cut back, 5 bases at V and 9 bases at J, with 14 bases in the middle. The CDR3 has 12 amino acids. CDR3 bases: TGTGCCAGCAGTCCCCCTTCCATGTGGCAGTACTTC. Residues: CASSPPSMWQYF.

The rearrangement uses TRBV27 and TRBJ1-6, with D hard to call. V lost 6 bases and J lost 3, with 6 bases in between. CDR3 size: 13 residues. Germline V gene sequence: CDR1 MNHEY, CDR2 SMNVEV (reference sequence). CDR3 DNA: TGTGCCAGCAGGCCTGGCTATAATTCACCCCTCCACTTT. Its protein is CASRPGYNSPLHF.

This chain uses TRBV29-1 with TRBJ1-2; possible D gene TRBD1, 6 bases. The CDR3 length is 13 residues. Germline CDR1 SQVTM, CDR2 ANQGSEA. Trimming removed 5 bases from V and 8 bases from J, with 18 bases in between. The CDR3: CSVSDSPLWGYTF. The CDR3 nucleotides read TGCAGCGTTTCGGACAGCCCTCTATGGGGCTACACCTTC.

The chain employs TRBV6-5 and TRBJ1-2; TRBD1 aligns across 7 bases. The CDR3 has 13 residues. Per germline, CDR1 MNHEY and CDR2 SVGAGI. V lost 7 bases and J lost 3; bases outside the gene matches: 5. The CDR3 region has the DNA TGTGCCAGCACTCCCAGGGGGGACTATGGCTACACCTTC. Protein sequence: CASTPRGDYGYTF.